This TCR beta chain emerged from a study of blood T cells in healthy people across ages. Sample-barcoded 5' priming and a J-beta primer mix drove a second PCR of roughly 6 to 12 cycles. TCRdb analysed the 5' RACE reads with MiXCR anew, one entry per CDR3 protein. The sample records approximately 1.5 million distinct CDR3 sequences, roughly a third being singletons. The CDR3 spans 14 residues. Germline CDR1 and CDR2: DFQATT and SNEGSKA (reference sequence). V was cut by 0 bases and J by 7 bases, with 15 bases left in between. The V call is TRBV20-1, the J call TRBJ1-2, with unresolved D. The source material was blood. This TCR was recovered from a woman aged 30 to 39 in good health. The CDR3 here is CSARDGEGLVGYTF. DNA of the CDR3: TGCAGTGCTAGAGATGGGGAGGGATTGGTTGGCTACACCTTC.